A selection of T cell receptor beta chains follows, all from one sample in a study of regulatory T cells in long-lasting Graves disease. In TCRdb, the multiplex PCR reads were re-called with MiXCR into one record per CDR3 protein. The data contain more than 400,000 distinct CDR3 sequences, 15% to 20% of them singletons. This sample also belongs to another study, concerning T cells in Graves' hyperthyroidism and ophthalmopathy.

The specimen was peripheral blood mononuclear cells (PBMCs), collected at new diagnosis, from a patient treated with antithyroid drugs. The receptors were gathered from a middle-aged man with Graves disease. Each CDR3 is given without its conserved first and last residue.

V gene	J gene	CDR3 protein
TRBV20-1	TRBJ2-4	SATPTPGQGFKNIQY
TRBV6-1	TRBJ1-1	ASSTTKAEAF
TRBV7-9	TRBJ2-7	ASRVGAGGPGEQY
TRBV10-3	TRBJ2-1	AITTGIGHEQF
TRBV7-2	TRBJ1-5	ASSLQGAGQPQH
TRBV11-2	TRBJ2-6	ASSLGQGAGANVLT
TRBV15	TRBJ1-2	ATSGSGYGYT
TRBV20-1	TRBJ2-4	SASAGVTKNIQY
TRBV3-1	TRBJ1-2	ASSQDIAANYGYT
TRBV29-1	TRBJ2-2	SVGTSGRSGELF
TRBV6-2/TRBV6-3	TRBJ1-1	ASTLKRDASEAF
TRBV7-9	TRBJ2-5	ASSLFSKETQY
TRBV12-3/TRBV12-4	TRBJ2-3	ASSPPGTAADTQY
TRBV3-1	TRBJ2-7	ASSRSDGEQY
TRBV3-1	TRBJ1-6	ASSLIGTGYNSPLH
TRBV12-3/TRBV12-4	TRBJ2-3	ASSSFLAGVTDTQY
TRBV20-1	TRBJ2-7	SARDPDSQIEQY
TRBV2	TRBJ2-7	ASSPDATYEQY
TRBV28	TRBJ2-5	ASSLLPPRETQY
TRBV12-3/TRBV12-4	TRBJ2-1	ASSGRRLGEQF
TRBV13	TRBJ1-5	ASSSRRNQPQH
TRBV5-1	TRBJ2-3	ASSLTGDRTDTQY
TRBV11-2	TRBJ2-5	ASSLGLAGGPRETQY
TRBV5-1	TRBJ2-3	ASSKDSSTDTQY
TRBV28	TRBJ2-7	ASSYGTGYEQY
TRBV29-1	TRBJ1-3	SVPGAENTIY
TRBV28	TRBJ2-1	ASSLSTPGTGESAI
TRBV27	TRBJ2-7	ASSMGLAGAWY
TRBV7-8	TRBJ2-7	ASSYGLAGGRHDEQY
TRBV12-3/TRBV12-4	TRBJ1-1	ASTSRGGRGAF
TRBV5-1	TRBJ2-3	ASSFGLALSTDTQY
TRBV24-1	TRBJ2-1	ATSDRTGFSNEQF
TRBV28	TRBJ1-1	ASSPPGRGTEAF
TRBV19	TRBJ1-2	ASNNDRGDGYT
TRBV12-3/TRBV12-4	TRBJ1-4	ASSLETPATNEKLF
TRBV2	TRBJ1-5	ASSPRVGNQPQH
TRBV7-8	TRBJ2-1	ASSPRRGGESSYNEQF
TRBV6-5	TRBJ1-2	ASSTRTEANYGYT
TRBV19	TRBJ2-1	ASSTGDPYNEQF
TRBV7-9	TRBJ2-7	ASSPPYLRDRDYEQY
TRBV28	TRBJ1-5	ASIATGPRGQPQH
TRBV20-1	TRBJ2-7	SARLDGSYEQY
TRBV7-9	TRBJ2-7	ASSLSGNEQY
TRBV11-2	TRBJ1-5	ASSLAGQGGQPQH
TRBV18	TRBJ2-3	ASSPGLAEYTDTQY
TRBV5-4	TRBJ2-3	ASSLGGRRTDTQY
TRBV29-1	TRBJ2-5	SVRDSETQY